This TCR beta chain was sequenced for a study of response to subunit inactivated influenza vaccine. Study outcomes and limitations: Authors suggested that a seasonal influenza vaccination recruits few new T cells each time.

V shed 5 bases and J shed 5 bases, with 10 bases lying between them. The CDR3 runs 11 residues. Germline values: CDR1 DFQATT, CDR2 SNEGSKA (reference sequence). TCRdb reanalysed the RT-PCR reads using MiXCR and keeps one entry per CDR3 protein. The data contain about 700,000 distinct CDR3 sequences, approximately 15% of them singletons. In this sample, this clonotype turned up a few times. Its antigen is still unknown. V is TRBV20-1 and J is TRBJ2-7; weak D call: TRBD1 (6 bases). This clonotype originated in a man aged 45-65 years who received an inactivated influenza vaccine. The sample was PBMCs from blood, taken approximately 15 days before vaccination. This CDR3 is CSAYDRHEQYF. CDR3 nucleotides: TGCAGTGCTTACGACAGGCACGAGCAGTACTTC.